Listed below are T cell receptor beta chains from one sample, sequenced in a study of T cells after posttransplantation cyclophosphamide. The assay was immunoSEQ multiplex PCR, and TCRdb's table has in-frame clones only and misses some. This repertoire shows tens of thousands of clones, 70% to 90% found once; its top ten account for 9% to 14%. The sequencing used PBMCs, collected after allogeneic stem cell transplant with posttransplant cyclophosphamide. All receptors come from a female patient between 25 and 45 years old who received an allogeneic stem cell transplant from an unrelated donor, was CMV-positive, and had no GVHD. Some T cells may be provided by the graft donor. Each CDR3 is given with its conserved first and last residue. Fields, in order: clone size, J gene, D gene, V gene, CDR3 DNA, CDR3 protein. D genes are given only for firm matches. The size of a clone is reported for some rows only, either as once, few or many, or as a class for expanded clones.

.,TRBJ2-7,TRBD2,TRBV7-6,TGTGCCAGCAGCTTATTCCAGCGGGGTGGATCCGAGCAGTACTTC,CASSLFQRGGSEQYF
few,TRBJ1-3,.,TRBV28,TGTGCCAGCAGTTTATCGTCGGGGATGCTCTCTGGAAACACCATATATTTT,CASSLSSGMLSGNTIYF
few,TRBJ2-3,TRBD2,TRBV7-3,TGTGCCAGCAGCTCGAGCGGGGGCAGCACAGATACGCAGTATTTT,CASSSSGGSTDTQYF
medium-sized,TRBJ1-3,TRBD1,TRBV13,TGTGCCAGCAGCCTAGGACAGGGGGCGCCTGGAAACACCATATATTTT,CASSLGQGAPGNTIYF
.,TRBJ2-3,.,TRBV2,TGTGCCAGCAGGAGAAGCGGAACTAGCACAGATACGCAGTATTTT,CASRRSGTSTDTQYF
.,TRBJ2-7,TRBD1,TRBV13,TGTGCCAGCAGCTCGTACAGGGGCTACGAGCAGTACTTC,CASSSYRGYEQYF
.,TRBJ2-7,.,TRBV9,TGTGCCAGCAGCGAACAGGGGAGGTCCTACGAGCAGTACTTC,CASSEQGRSYEQYF
.,TRBJ2-1,.,TRBV7-8,TGTGCCAGCAGCTTAGCTTCTGCGGTTTACAATGAGCAGTTCTTC,CASSLASAVYNEQFF
.,TRBJ1-6,.,TRBV4-3,TGCGCCAGCAGCCAAGACACAGTGAGCTCCTATAATTCCCCCCTCCACTTT,CASSQDTVSSYNSPLHF
.,TRBJ1-1,TRBD1,TRBV7-9,TGTGCCAGCAGCCCAGGGGGCCCCATGAACACTGAAGCTTTCTTT,CASSPGGPMNTEAFF
.,TRBJ1-2,TRBD1,TRBV10-3,TGTGCCATCAGTGAGTACTGGGACAGGGGGATCTATGGCTACACCTTC,CAISEYWDRGIYGYTF
few,TRBJ1-1,.,TRBV4-3,TGCGCCAGCAGCCAGAGGGGGGGAGGAATTAGGGCTTTCTTT,CASSQRGGGIRAFF
.,TRBJ2-7,TRBD2,TRBV6-6,TGTGCCAGCACCAGAATACAGACTAGCAGCTCCTACGAGCAGTACTTC,CASTRIQTSSSYEQYF
.,TRBJ2-7,.,TRBV5-4,TGTGCCAGCAGCTCGGGACTGCTCTACGAGCAGTACTTC,CASSSGLLYEQYF
.,TRBJ2-5,.,TRBV5-4,TGTGCCAGCACCCGCGCTGTAGGGGGCGGGGTGGAGACCCAGTACTTC,CASTRAVGGGVETQYF
.,TRBJ2-7,TRBD1,TRBV15,TGTGCCACCAGCAGCACGCCGGGACAGGGCTACGAGCAGTACTTC,CATSSTPGQGYEQYF
.,TRBJ2-7,.,TRBV7-7,TGTGCCAGCAGCTTAGTCCTCGCGGCGGGGGACATCTACGAGCAGTACTTC,CASSLVLAAGDIYEQYF
.,TRBJ2-1,TRBD2,TRBV28,TGTGCCAGCAGTATTTTGCGGGGGAGCTCCTACAATGAGCAGTTCTTC,CASSILRGSSYNEQFF
.,TRBJ2-1,.,TRBV9,TGTGCCAGCTCAGAGGGGGTACTTTCTGGGGAGCAGTTCTTC,CASSEGVLSGEQFF
once,TRBJ1-5,.,TRBV2,TGTGCCAGCAGTGAAGCACTTGTCGGTTATAGCAATCAGCCCCAGCATTTT,CASSEALVGYSNQPQHF
.,TRBJ1-5,.,TRBV30,TGTGCCTGGAGTGTACAGGTGGATCAGCCCCAGCATTTT,CAWSVQVDQPQHF
few,TRBJ2-3,.,TRBV15,TGTGCCACCAGCAGAGATCTAGCTTCTACCCGCACAGATACGCAGTATTTT,CATSRDLASTRTDTQYF